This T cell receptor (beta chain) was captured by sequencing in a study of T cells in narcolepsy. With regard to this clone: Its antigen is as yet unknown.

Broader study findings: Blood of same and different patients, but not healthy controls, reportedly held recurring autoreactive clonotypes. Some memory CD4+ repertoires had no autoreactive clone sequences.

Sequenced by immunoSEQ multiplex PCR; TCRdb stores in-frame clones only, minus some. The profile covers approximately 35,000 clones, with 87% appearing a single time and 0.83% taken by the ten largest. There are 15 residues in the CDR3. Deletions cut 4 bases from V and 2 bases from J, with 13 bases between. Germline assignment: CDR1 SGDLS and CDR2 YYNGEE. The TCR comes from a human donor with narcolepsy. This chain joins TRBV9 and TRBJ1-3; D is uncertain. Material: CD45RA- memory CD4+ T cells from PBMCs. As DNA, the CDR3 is TGTGCCAGCAGCCCTAGCGGGCAAACTGGAAACACCATATATTTT. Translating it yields CASSPSGQTGNTIYF.